The next 30 T cell receptor beta chains were all read from a single sample in a study of T cell clones after liver transplantation. The repertoire was sequenced with immunoSEQ multiplex PCR; TCRdb's copy has only in-frame clones and lacks some. The sample lists nearly 55,000 clones, around 85% seen once, with approximately 8.5% in the top ten. Sequenced material: CD4+ T cells from blood, taken before liver transplant. The receptors come from a human donor who received a liver transplant.

The CDR3 sequence: CAISQIGTGDTEAFF. In DNA, the CDR3 is TGTGCCATCAGTCAAATCGGGACAGGGGACACTGAAGCTTTCTTT. The chain combines TRBV10-3 with TRBJ1-1, with 10 bases identical to TRBD1. Germline CDR1 is ENHRY and CDR2 is SYGVKD. This CDR3 is built from 15 residues. J lost 3 bases, V lost 5 bases, and 6 bases had no gene match.

The V call is TRBV5-5, the J call TRBJ1-2; 8 nucleotides line up with TRBD1. CDR1 is SGHKS, CDR2 YYEKEE, per germline (reference sequence). The CDR3 spans 15 residues. After removal of 0 bases from V and 5 bases from J, the junction contained 6 bases not matched to a gene. The CDR3 DNA sequence: TGTGCCAGCAGCTTGGCCCCAGGGGGCAATTATGGCTACACCTTC. It encodes CASSLAPGGNYGYTF.

The rearrangement links TRBV2 to TRBJ2-1; D not resolved. V lost 2 bases and J lost 0, with 23 bases in between. Per the germline V gene, CDR1 is SNHLY and CDR2 is FYNNEI. CDR3 length equals 20 residues. This chain's CDR3 is CASSESRKVGRQSSYNEQFF. The CDR3 nucleotides are TGTGCCAGCAGTGAATCCCGGAAAGTAGGCAGGCAGAGCTCCTACAATGAGCAGTTCTTC.

CDR3 in DNA: TGTGCCAGTAGTATAGGGGGCACGGCGGGGGCCCAGTACTTC. This gives the protein CASSIGGTAGAQYF. The V gene is TRBV19, the J gene TRBJ2-5, with 7 bases that match TRBD2. This CDR3 has 14 amino acids. With 1 base clipped from V and 9 bases from J, the junction kept 8 bases outside the gene matches. In germline, CDR1 is LNHDA, CDR2 SQIVND (reference sequence).

The gene calls are TRBV10-3 and TRBJ1-3, with D unresolved. The V end was cut by 3 bases, the J end by 0 bases, with 6 bases between. The CDR3 has 14 amino acids. Germline assignment: CDR1 ENHRY and CDR2 SYGVKD. The CDR3 DNA is TGTGCCATCAGTGACAATTTCTCTGGAAACACCATATATTTT. This gives the protein CAISDNFSGNTIYF.

This chain joins TRBV6-6 and TRBJ2-1; 8 bases align to TRBD2. Germline CDR1 MNHNY, CDR2 SVGAGI (reference sequence). J gave up 9 bases and V 1 base, and 8 bases lay outside the gene matches. CDR3 size: 15 residues. The CDR3 spells CASSYWAAGEVEQFF. The CDR3 bases are TGTGCCAGCAGTTACTGGGCAGCGGGAGAGGTTGAGCAGTTCTTC.

The gene calls are TRBV5-1 and TRBJ2-5, with D possibly TRBD2 on 6 matching bases. V lost 6 bases to trimming and J lost 5 bases, with 20 bases between them. Germline lookup yields CDR1 SGHRS and CDR2 YFSETQ. The CDR3 totals 15 residues. The CDR3 loop is CASNPLGGYGETQYF. DNA for the CDR3: TGCGCCAGCAACCCTCTCGGGGGATATGGGGAGACCCAGTACTTC.

The chain carries TRBV25-1 and TRBJ2-7, with D possibly being TRBD2 (7 bases). Germline V lookup: CDR1 MGHDK, CDR2 SYGVNS. V was cut by 2 bases and J by 0 bases, with 11 bases left in between. The CDR3 sequence is 15 residues long. The CDR3 nucleotides read TGTGCCAGCAGTGAACAGGGGAGGGTCTCCTACGAGCAGTACTTC. Protein: CASSEQGRVSYEQYF.

The chain carries TRBV6-5 and TRBJ2-3, with no clear D. This CDR3 is 14 amino acids long. CDR1 is MNHEY, CDR2 SVGAGI, per germline. Trimming removed 3 bases at V and 1 base at J, with 8 bases between. CDR3 bases: TGTGCCAGCAGTTATATACAGCGCACAGATACGCAGTATTTT. It encodes CASSYIQRTDTQYF.

The V and J genes are TRBV6-1 and TRBJ2-3; D possibly uses TRBD1 or TRBD2 (5 bases each). The CDR3 consists of 15 residues. CDR1 and CDR2 (germline): MNHNS, SASEGT. V lost 2 bases to trimming and J lost 4 bases, with 13 bases between them. CDR3 DNA: TGTGCCAGCAGTGAACTCAGGGTGGGGGCAGATACGCAGTATTTT. Translated: CASSELRVGADTQYF.

In its sample, this clone was seen a few times. The same CDR3 also results from other DNA sequences found in this sample. The CDR3 bases are TGTGCCAGTAGTTCTGGAGGGGACACCGGGGAGCTGTTTTTT. Encoded protein: CASSSGGDTGELFF. V gene TRBV19 combines with J gene TRBJ2-2; maybe TRBD2 (6 bases). Per germline, CDR1 LNHDA and CDR2 SQIVND (reference sequence). The CDR3 runs to 14 residues. Trimming left V 5 bases short and J 3 bases short, with 10 bases between. Supplemented by reference TRBV19 and TRBJ2-2, the full variable domain reads DGGITQSPKYLFRKEGQNVTLSCEQNLNHDAMYWYRQDPGQGLRLIYYSQIVNDFQKGDIAEGYSVSREKKESFPLTVTSAQKNPTAFYLCASSSGGDTGELFFGEGSRLTVL.

V and J are TRBV4-1 and TRBJ2-4; tentative D call: TRBD1 (5 bases). V gave up 0 bases and J gave up 5 bases, with 8 bases separating them. Germline CDR1 is MGHRA and CDR2 is YSYEKL. The CDR3 sequence is 14 residues long. The CDR3 sequence: CASSQEKGQNIQYF. The DNA for the CDR3 is TGCGCCAGCAGCCAAGAAAAGGGGCAAAACATTCAGTACTTC.

V gene TRBV18 combines with J gene TRBJ2-7; 8 bases line up with TRBD2. Germline CDR1 and CDR2: KGHSH and LQKENI. CDR3 length: 13 residues. Trimming removed 3 bases from V and 4 bases from J; junction bases left unmatched: 2. The CDR3 spells CASSPTSGYEQYF. The CDR3 DNA is TGTGCCAGCTCACCCACTAGCGGTTACGAGCAGTACTTC.

The rearrangement links TRBV7-2 to TRBJ1-1, with 8 nucleotides matching TRBD1. Trimming removed 2 bases from V and 4 bases from J; junction bases left unmatched: 3. The CDR3 has 14 amino acids. From germline, CDR1 is SGHTA and CDR2 FQGNSA. CDR3 sequence: CASSLPDRGTEAFF. The CDR3 DNA reads TGTGCCAGCAGCTTACCCGACAGGGGCACTGAAGCTTTCTTT. The full variable domain, with the rest looked up from reference TRBV7-2 and TRBJ1-1, is GAGVSQSPSNKVTEKGKDVELRCDPISGHTALYWYRQSLGQGLEFLIYFQGNSAPDKSGLPSDRFSAERTGGSVSTLTIQRTQQEDSAVYLCASSLPDRGTEAFFGQGTRLTVV.

This clone was observed a handful of times. This chain links TRBV30 with TRBJ1-3; D unresolved. Germline CDR1 reads GTSNPN; CDR2 reads SVGIG (reference sequence). The CDR3 contains 14 residues. V gave up 4 bases and J gave up 3 bases, with 13 bases separating them. The CDR3 DNA reads as TGTGCCTGGACTACACGAGGACTTGGAAACACCATATATTTT. It encodes CAWTTRGLGNTIYF.

The CDR3 sequence: CASRASGAYEQYF. The CDR3 DNA follows: TGTGCCAGCAGGGCTAGCGGGGCCTACGAGCAGTACTTC. This rearrangement joins TRBV27 to TRBJ2-7; 9 bases match TRBD2. Trimming at V came to 6 bases and at J to 2 bases, leaving 2 bases not matched to a gene. CDR3 size: 13 residues. CDR1 MNHEY and CDR2 SMNVEV come from the germline V gene (reference sequence).

J is TRBJ2-7 and V is TRBV5-4, with D perhaps matching TRBD1 or TRBD2 (5 bases each). Trimming took 2 bases from V and 6 from J, leaving 9 bases between them. This CDR3 spans 12 amino acids. Germline V gives CDR1 SGHNT, CDR2 YYREEE (reference sequence). The CDR3 nucleotides read TGTGCCAGCAGCTTCGGTGGGGGCGAGCAGTACTTC. It is translated as CASSFGGGEQYF.

For the CDR3, the DNA is TGTGCCACCTCGGGCCCGTACCAAGAGACCCAGTACTTC. It specifies CATSGPYQETQYF. J is TRBJ2-5 and V is TRBV11-2, with D unclear. Trimming took 10 bases from V and 0 from J, leaving 12 bases between them. This CDR3 is built from 13 residues. Per germline, CDR1 SGHAT and CDR2 FQNNGV. Full variable domain (rest looked up from reference TRBV11-2 and TRBJ2-5): EAGVAQSPRYKIIEKRQSVAFWCNPISGHATLYWYQQILGQGPKLLIQFQNNGVVDDSQLPKDRFSAERLKGVDSTLKIQPAKLEDSAVYLCATSGPYQETQYFGPGTRLLVL.

This chain uses TRBV7-9 with TRBJ2-3, with 7 positions matching TRBD2. The CDR3 length is 15 residues. Germline V gene data show CDR1 as SEHNR and CDR2 as FQNEAQ (reference sequence). V shed 2 bases and J 5 bases; nucleotides not matched to a gene: 7. The CDR3 bases are TGTGCCAGCAGCTTAAGCGCCAGGGAGGGAGATACGCAGTATTTT. It specifies CASSLSAREGDTQYF.

V and J are TRBV27 and TRBJ2-1; 15 bases match TRBD2. V was pared by 6 bases and J by 6 bases, with 15 bases of the junction left unmatched. CDR1 is MNHEY and CDR2 is SMNVEV in the germline V gene (reference sequence). The CDR3 has 19 residues. In DNA form, the CDR3 reads TGTGCCAGCAGACTGGCCGGGACTAGCGGGAGGAGAGGGTCCAATGAGCAGTTCTTC. It yields the protein CASRLAGTSGRRGSNEQFF.

V gene TRBV19 combines with J gene TRBJ1-4; D not resolved. Germline values: CDR1 LNHDA, CDR2 SQIVND (reference sequence). CDR3 length: 14 amino acids. The ends were cut back, 7 bases at V and 7 bases at J, with 16 bases in the middle. This chain's CDR3 is CASNLHGVSEKLFF. The CDR3 DNA sequence: TGTGCCAGTAATTTACATGGAGTTAGTGAAAAACTGTTTTTT.

The chain carries TRBV7-2 and TRBJ2-2; possible D gene TRBD2, 9 bases. This CDR3 is built from 16 residues. Trimming left V 2 bases short and J 7 bases short, with 17 bases between. Germline-derived CDR1 and CDR2 are SGHTA and FQGNSA. Written as DNA, the CDR3 is TGTGCCAGCAGCTTACGTCTAGCGGGACAGGACGGGGAGCTGTTTTTT. Residues: CASSLRLAGQDGELFF.

V is TRBV7-5 and J is TRBJ1-4; the table assigns TRBD1, which was not confirmed against the DNA. TRBV7-5 is shown as a pseudogene. The length of the CDR3 is 15 residues. The CDR3 DNA reads as TGTGCCAGAAGCATGCGGGACAGACAAAATGAAAAACTGTTTTTT. Encoded protein: CARSMRDRQNEKLFF.

The chain carries TRBV2 and TRBJ1-1, with 9 bases identical to TRBD1. The germline gives CDR1 SNHLY, CDR2 FYNNEI. The length of the CDR3 is 11 residues. V was clipped by 7 bases and J by 8 bases; unmatched bases: 2. CDR3 loop: CASMGQGEAFF. In DNA, the CDR3 is TGTGCCAGCATGGGACAGGGAGAAGCTTTCTTT.

This clone was observed a few times. V is TRBV28 and J is TRBJ1-5; 9 nucleotides match TRBD1. The V segment lost 4 bases and the J segment 2 bases; nucleotides outside the gene matches: 6. The CDR3 covers 16 residues. Germline values: CDR1 MDHEN, CDR2 SYDVKM. CDR3 region: CASSSGQGYRNQPQHF. Written as DNA, the CDR3 is TGTGCCAGCAGTTCGGGACAGGGTTATCGCAATCAGCCCCAGCATTTT.

V gene TRBV2 combines with J gene TRBJ1-5; D may be TRBD1 (6 bases). The CDR3 has 14 amino acids. CDR1 and CDR2 (germline): SNHLY, FYNNEI. Trimming cost V 7 bases and J 0 bases, with 10 bases left between them. CDR3 sequence reads: CASKRDNSNQPQHF. CDR3 bases: TGTGCCAGCAAAAGGGACAATAGCAATCAGCCCCAGCATTTT.

The rearrangement links TRBV25-1 to TRBJ2-1; 10 bases are shared with TRBD2. This CDR3 is 12 amino acids long. J gave up 7 bases and V 7 bases, and 1 base lay outside the gene matches. The germline CDR1 and CDR2 sequences are MGHDK and SYGVNS. The CDR3 here is CASTAGGNEQFF. The CDR3 DNA is TGTGCCAGCACAGCGGGGGGGAATGAGCAGTTCTTC.

This clone has only a few counts. The V gene is TRBV28, the J gene TRBJ1-2; D gene unclear. This CDR3 has 11 amino acids. V lost 2 bases to trimming and J lost 5 bases, with 3 bases between them. Germline V gene sequence: CDR1 MDHEN, CDR2 SYDVKM. For the CDR3, the DNA is TGTGCCAGCAGTTTAGATTATGGCTACACCTTC. It codes for CASSLDYGYTF.

The rearrangement joins TRBV2 to TRBJ2-7; D ambiguous. Trimming removed 6 bases from V and 2 bases from J, with 11 bases in between. The germline CDR1 and CDR2 sequences are SNHLY and FYNNEI. This CDR3 region has 13 residues. The CDR3 loop reads CASSKDGPYEQYF. DNA of the CDR3: TGTGCCAGCAGCAAGGACGGACCCTACGAGCAGTACTTC.

The J gene is TRBJ1-4, the V gene TRBV19, with a weak D call TRBD1 (5 bases). The CDR3 runs 16 residues. Trimming shortened V by 7 bases and J by 0 bases, and 15 bases separated the two germline ends. Looked up from germline, CDR1 is LNHDA and CDR2 is SQIVND (reference sequence). This chain's CDR3 is CASTDITGATNEKLFF. CDR3 sequence (DNA): TGTGCCAGTACGGACATTACCGGTGCAACTAATGAAAAACTGTTTTTT.